The 7 T cell receptor beta chains listed next were all sequenced from one sample in a study of CXCR3 chemokines and chemotherapy response in bladder cancer. TCRdb recomputed calls from the PCR reads with MiXCR, one row per CDR3 protein. The sample consists of about 13,000 distinct CDR3 sequences, around 12% of them appearing once. Collection of the sample occurred from a patient whose treatment included neoadjuvant chemotherapy. The receptors come from a human donor with bladder cancer that did not respond to neoadjuvant chemotherapy.

The count of this clonotype is one. One end of the junction varies from germline; a read error may be responsible. The chain joins TRBV11-2 to TRBJ2-5; 14 bases match TRBD2. From germline, CDR1 is SGHAT and CDR2 FQNNGV. The CDR3 runs to 15 residues. CDR3 loop: CASRPPGLAGETRYF. CDR3 nucleotides: TGTGCCAGCAGACCGCCGGGACTAGCGGGGGAGACCCGGTACTTC.

This clonotype was observed many times. This chain links TRBV11-1 with TRBJ2-2; tentatively, D is TRBD1 or TRBD2 (5 bases each). Germline values: CDR1 SGHAT, CDR2 FQDESV (reference sequence). V gave up 3 bases and J gave up 4 bases, with 18 bases separating them. The CDR3 is 17 amino acids. CDR3 coding DNA: TGTGCCAGCAGCTTTACCCTCGGCCTGAGGGGCACCGGGGAGCTGTTTTTT. Its translation: CASSFTLGLRGTGELFF.

V and J are TRBV5-6 and TRBJ2-1, with D unresolved. This CDR3 has 15 amino acids. Between the trimmed V and J ends, which lost 0 bases and 4 bases, there was a span of 11 bases. Per the germline V gene, CDR1 is SGHDT and CDR2 is YYEEEE. The CDR3 reads CASSLGDEWYNEQFF. The CDR3 coding sequence is TGTGCCAGCAGCTTGGGGGATGAATGGTACAATGAGCAGTTCTTC.

This clonotype came up a few times. The CDR3 loop is CASSLVGQGLPNYGYTF. The CDR3 nucleotides are TGTGCCAGCAGCTTAGTTGGACAGGGGCTACCTAACTATGGCTACACCTTC. The chain joins TRBV7-9 to TRBJ1-2, with TRBD1 matching 9 bases. V lost 1 base to trimming and J lost 0 bases; unmatched junction nucleotides: 6. This CDR3 is 17 amino acids long. Germline lookup yields CDR1 SEHNR and CDR2 FQNEAQ (reference sequence). Supplemented by reference TRBV7-9 and TRBJ1-2, the full variable domain reads DTGVSQNPRHKITKRGQNVTFRCDPISEHNRLYWYRQTLGQGPEFLTYFQNEAQLEKSRLLSDRFSAERPKGSFSTLEIQRTEQGDSAMYLCASSLVGQGLPNYGYTFGSGTRLTVV.

This clonotype appeared many times. CDR3 in DNA: TGCAGCGTTGAACGAGGGGGCGAGCAGTACTTC. Residues: CSVERGGEQYF. The chain is built from TRBV29-1 and TRBJ2-7; D possibly corresponds to TRBD1 (6 bases). This CDR3 region has 11 residues. V shed 2 bases and J shed 6 bases, with 8 bases lying between them. CDR1 is SQVTM and CDR2 is ANQGSEA in the germline V gene.

Notes on this clonotype: Its ends do not fully match the called genes, so a read error is possible. The chain recombines TRBV7-9 with TRBJ1-4; D unclear. Looked up from germline, CDR1 is SEHNR and CDR2 is FQNEAQ (reference sequence). This CDR3 contains 15 residues. CDR3 protein: CANSSQDTLSEKLFF. Here the CDR3 DNA reads TGTGCCAACAGCTCACAAGACACGCTTAGTGAAAAACTGTTTTTT.

Worth noting for this clonotype: A far larger clone is one base from this, pointing to a likely read error. The chain employs TRBV6-1 and TRBJ1-1, with D perhaps TRBD1 (5 bases). CDR3 length: 14 amino acids. The germline gives CDR1 MNHNS, CDR2 SASEGT. Between the trimmed V and J ends, which lost 5 bases and 5 bases, there was a span of 15 bases. The CDR3 bases are TGTGCCAGCAGTTACGGGGGGAGTGGTACTGAAGCTTTCTTT. It codes for CASSYGGSGTEAFF.